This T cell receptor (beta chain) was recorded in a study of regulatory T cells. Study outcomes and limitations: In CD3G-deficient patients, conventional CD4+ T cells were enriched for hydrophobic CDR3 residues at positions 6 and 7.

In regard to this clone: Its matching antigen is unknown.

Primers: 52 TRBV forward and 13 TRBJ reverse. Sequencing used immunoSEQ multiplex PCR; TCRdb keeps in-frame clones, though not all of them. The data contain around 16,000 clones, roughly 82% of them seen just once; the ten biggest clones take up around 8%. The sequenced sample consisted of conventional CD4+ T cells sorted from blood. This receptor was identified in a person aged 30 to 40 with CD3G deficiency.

CDR3 bases: TGTGCCAGCAGGCCTGGGACACGGAGTTACTACGAGCAGTACTTC. As protein: CASRPGTRSYYEQYF. The chain links TRBV6-1 to TRBJ2-7, with D tentatively TRBD1 (6 bases). The CDR3 spans 15 residues. Germline CDR1 is MNHNS and CDR2 is SASEGT. Trimming removed 6 bases at V and 3 bases at J, with 18 bases between.